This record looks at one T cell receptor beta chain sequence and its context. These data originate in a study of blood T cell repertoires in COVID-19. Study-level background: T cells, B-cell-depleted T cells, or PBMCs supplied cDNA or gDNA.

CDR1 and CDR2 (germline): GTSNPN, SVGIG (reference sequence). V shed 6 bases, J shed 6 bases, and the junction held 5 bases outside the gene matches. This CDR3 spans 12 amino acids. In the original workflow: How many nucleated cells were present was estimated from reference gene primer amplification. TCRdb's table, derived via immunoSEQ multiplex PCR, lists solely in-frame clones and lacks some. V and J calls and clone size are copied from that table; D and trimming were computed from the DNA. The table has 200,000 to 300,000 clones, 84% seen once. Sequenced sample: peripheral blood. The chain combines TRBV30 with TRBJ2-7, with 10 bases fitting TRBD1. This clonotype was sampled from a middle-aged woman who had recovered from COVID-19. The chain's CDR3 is CACSRDRGEQYF. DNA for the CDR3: TGTGCCTGTTCTCGGGACAGGGGCGAGCAGTACTTC.